This T cell receptor beta chain is from a study of blood T cell repertoires in COVID-19 (dated by TCRdb to the early 2020s). About the investigation overall: The collaborator samples originated in the United States, Italy and Spain and spanned the acute and convalescent phases of COVID-19. The repertoires were made available in a free public database intended to serve as a resource for research on the immune response to SARS-CoV-2. The samples were drawn from two sources: the first 160 participants of the ongoing ImmuneRACE study, and 1,200 or so subjects contributed by 6 global collaborators. Where available, HLA class I and class II types were obtained from metadata supplied by the sample provider rather than from assay-based typing. The dataset comprised deeply sampled blood TCRbeta repertoires from subjects exposed to, actively infected with, or recovered from COVID-19. The prospective study material was composed of cDNA or gDNA derived from T cells, B-cell-depleted T cells, or PBMCs. A de-identified subject ID, COVID-19 status, age in years and sex were almost always included in the sample metadata. Paper-wide results and their limitations: The quantity of clinical and demographic metadata differed by source and by participant and was supplied without curation.

TCRbeta CDR3 regions were amplified from genomic DNA using the immunoSEQ Assay, a bias-controlled multiplex PCR. As for the original processing: Nucleated cell counts per sample were estimated from amplification of reference gene primers within the assay. To quantify the absolute abundance of each unique TCRbeta CDR3 rearrangement, sequence reads were collapsed and filtered. For each sample, productive Simpson clonality was calculated as the square root of Simpson's diversity index over productive rearrangements. Drawn from immuneACCESS, this table holds only the in-frame rearrangements with V and J called that TCRdb kept. Clones are partly lost; checked studies trace under half to an unresolved V gene and leave the rest unexplained. V and J calls and clone size come straight from that table; D and trimming were deduced from the DNA. Present in this sample are approximately 140,000 clones, 85% to 90% of which were seen just once. The ten largest clones represent about 10% of the sample.

The collaborating institutions used their own protocols to collect whole blood in K2EDTA tubes. For TCRbeta analysis, collaborators shipped samples in one of three forms: frozen whole blood, isolated PBMCs, or DNA extracted from either of those sample types. The germline ends are 13 bases apart after V is trimmed by 7 bases and J by 5 bases. From cysteine to phenylalanine, the CDR3 is 13 amino acids long. Only CDR3 DNA remains: 39 bases, in frame from the first base. For CDR1 and CDR2, the germline V gene lists KGHDR and SFDVKD. This clone was seen just once. Which antigen it targets is not known. Per-nucleotide qualities are absent, and no much larger clonotype sits a single base away.

This receptor was obtained from a man aged 45-65 years with active or convalescent COVID-19. The specimen was peripheral blood. This receptor chain uses TRBV24-1 and TRBJ1-1; matching of 6 bases hints at TRBD1 as the D gene. The DNA sequence is as follows: TGTGCCACCAGCGATACAGGGTTTACTGAAGCTTTCTTT. It encodes CATSDTGFTEAFF.